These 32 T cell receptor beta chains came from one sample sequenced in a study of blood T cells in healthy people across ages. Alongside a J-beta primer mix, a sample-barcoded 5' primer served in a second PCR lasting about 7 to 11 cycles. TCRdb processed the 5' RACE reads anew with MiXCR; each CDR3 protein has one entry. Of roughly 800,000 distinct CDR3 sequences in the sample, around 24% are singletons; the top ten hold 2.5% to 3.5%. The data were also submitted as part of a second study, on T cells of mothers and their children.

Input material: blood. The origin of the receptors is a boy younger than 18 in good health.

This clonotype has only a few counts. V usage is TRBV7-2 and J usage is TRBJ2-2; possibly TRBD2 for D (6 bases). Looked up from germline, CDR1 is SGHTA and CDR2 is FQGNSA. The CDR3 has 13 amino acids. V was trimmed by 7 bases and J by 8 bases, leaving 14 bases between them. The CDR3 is CASNKEGRGELFF. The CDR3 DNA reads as TGTGCCAGCAACAAGGAGGGTAGAGGGGAGCTGTTTTTT.

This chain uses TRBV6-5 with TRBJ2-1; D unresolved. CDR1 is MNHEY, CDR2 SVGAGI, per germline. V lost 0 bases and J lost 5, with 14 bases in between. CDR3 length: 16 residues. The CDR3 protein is CASSYSTPIYDNEQFF. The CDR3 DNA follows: TGTGCCAGCAGTTACTCGACCCCAATTTATGACAATGAGCAGTTCTTC.

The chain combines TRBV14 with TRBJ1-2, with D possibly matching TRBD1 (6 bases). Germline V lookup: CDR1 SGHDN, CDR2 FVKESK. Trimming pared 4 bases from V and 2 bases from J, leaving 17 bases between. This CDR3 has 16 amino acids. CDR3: CASSPTGTSVNYGYTF. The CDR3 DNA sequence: TGTGCCAGCAGCCCCACGGGGACAAGCGTAAACTATGGCTACACCTTC. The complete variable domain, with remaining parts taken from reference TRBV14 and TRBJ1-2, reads EAGVTQFPSHSVIEKGQTVTLRCDPISGHDNLYWYRRVMGKEIKFLLHFVKESKQDESGMPNNRFLAERTGGTYSTLKVQPAELEDSGVYFCASSPTGTSVNYGYTFGSGTRLTVV.

The CDR3 is CASSSSGGVNEQFF. The CDR3 DNA follows: TGTGCCAGCAGCTCCTCCGGGGGCGTTAATGAGCAGTTCTTC. The V gene is TRBV7-9, the J gene TRBJ2-1, with D perhaps given as TRBD1 or TRBD2 (6 bases each). The germline V gene has CDR1 SEHNR and CDR2 FQNEAQ (reference sequence). The CDR3 totals 14 residues. V shed 4 bases and J shed 7 bases, with 14 bases lying between them.

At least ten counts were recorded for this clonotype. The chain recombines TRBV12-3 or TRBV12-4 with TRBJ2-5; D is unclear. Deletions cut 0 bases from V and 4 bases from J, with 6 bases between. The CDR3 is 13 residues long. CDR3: CASSLAVRETQYF. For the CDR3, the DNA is TGTGCCAGCAGTTTAGCGGTGCGAGAGACCCAGTACTTC.

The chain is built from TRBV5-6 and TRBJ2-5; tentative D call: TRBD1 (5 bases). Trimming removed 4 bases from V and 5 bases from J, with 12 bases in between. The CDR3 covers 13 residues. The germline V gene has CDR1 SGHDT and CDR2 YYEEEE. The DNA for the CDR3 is TGTGCCAGCAGCAGTGGACATGCGGAGACCCAGTACTTC. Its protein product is CASSSGHAETQYF.

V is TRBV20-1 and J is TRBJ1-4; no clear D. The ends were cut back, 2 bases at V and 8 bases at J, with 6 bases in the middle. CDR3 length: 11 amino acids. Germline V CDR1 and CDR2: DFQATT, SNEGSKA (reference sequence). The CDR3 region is CSARWVEKLFF. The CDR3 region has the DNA TGCAGTGCTAGATGGGTCGAAAAACTGTTTTTT.

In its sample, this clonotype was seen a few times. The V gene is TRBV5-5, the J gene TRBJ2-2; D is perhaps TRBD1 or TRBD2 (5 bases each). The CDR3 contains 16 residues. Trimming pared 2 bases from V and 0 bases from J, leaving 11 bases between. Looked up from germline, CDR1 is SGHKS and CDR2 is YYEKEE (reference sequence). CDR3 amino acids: CASSFVGTANTGELFF. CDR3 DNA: TGTGCCAGCAGCTTTGTCGGGACGGCGAACACCGGGGAGCTGTTTTTT.

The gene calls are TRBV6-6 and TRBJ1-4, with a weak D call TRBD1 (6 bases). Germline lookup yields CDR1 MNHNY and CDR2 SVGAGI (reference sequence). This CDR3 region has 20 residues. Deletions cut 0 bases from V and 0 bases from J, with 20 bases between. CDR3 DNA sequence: TGTGCCAGCAGTTACTCGATTATTCCGGGACAAACAGCAACTAATGAAAAACTGTTTTTT. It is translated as CASSYSIIPGQTATNEKLFF.

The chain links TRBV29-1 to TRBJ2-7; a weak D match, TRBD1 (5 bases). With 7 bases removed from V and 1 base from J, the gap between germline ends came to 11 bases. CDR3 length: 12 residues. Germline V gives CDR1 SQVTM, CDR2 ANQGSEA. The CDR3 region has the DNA TGCAGCGCTCGGACACATTCCTACGAGCAGTACTTC. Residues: CSARTHSYEQYF.

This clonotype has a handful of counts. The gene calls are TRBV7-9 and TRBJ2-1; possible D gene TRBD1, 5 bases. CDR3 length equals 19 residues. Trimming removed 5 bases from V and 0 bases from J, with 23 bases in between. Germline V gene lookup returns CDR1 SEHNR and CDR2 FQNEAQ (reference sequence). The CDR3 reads CASSPQVGRGPSSYNEQFF. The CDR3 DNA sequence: TGTGCCAGCAGCCCCCAGGTGGGGCGCGGCCCCAGCTCCTACAATGAGCAGTTCTTC.

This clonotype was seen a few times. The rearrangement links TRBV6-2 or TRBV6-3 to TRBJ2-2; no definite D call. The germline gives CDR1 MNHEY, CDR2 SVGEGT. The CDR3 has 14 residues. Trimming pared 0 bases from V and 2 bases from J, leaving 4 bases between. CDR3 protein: CASSYSRNTGELFF. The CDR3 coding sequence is TGTGCCAGCAGTTACTCTAGAAACACCGGGGAGCTGTTTTTT.

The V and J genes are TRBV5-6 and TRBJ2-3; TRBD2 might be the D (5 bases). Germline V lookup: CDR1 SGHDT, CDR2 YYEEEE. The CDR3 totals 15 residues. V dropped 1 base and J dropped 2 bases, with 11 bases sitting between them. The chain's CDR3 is CASSLYAGNTDTQYF. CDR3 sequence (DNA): TGTGCCAGCAGCTTGTATGCGGGCAACACAGATACGCAGTATTTT.

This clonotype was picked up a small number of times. The CDR3 DNA sequence: TGTGCCACCAGTTCGGGACCTCCCGATTACGAGCAGTACTTC. Translation gives CATSSGPPDYEQYF. The chain recombines TRBV24-1 with TRBJ2-7; TRBD1 or TRBD2 may be the D gene (5 bases each). The germline V gene has CDR1 KGHDR and CDR2 SFDVKD. V was pared by 6 bases and J by 4 bases, with 15 bases between. The CDR3 is made up of 14 amino acids.

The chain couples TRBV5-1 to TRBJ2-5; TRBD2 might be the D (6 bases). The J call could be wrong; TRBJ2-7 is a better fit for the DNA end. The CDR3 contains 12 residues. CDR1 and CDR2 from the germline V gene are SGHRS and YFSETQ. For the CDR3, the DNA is TGCGCCAGCAGCTTTGCTAGCGACGAGCAGTACTTC. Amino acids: CASSFASDEQYF.

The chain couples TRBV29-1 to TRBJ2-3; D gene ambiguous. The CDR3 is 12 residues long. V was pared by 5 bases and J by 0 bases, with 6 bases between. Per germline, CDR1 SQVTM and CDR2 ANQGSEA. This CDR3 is CSVLGSTDTQYF. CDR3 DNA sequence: TGCAGCGTTCTGGGCAGCACAGATACGCAGTATTTT.

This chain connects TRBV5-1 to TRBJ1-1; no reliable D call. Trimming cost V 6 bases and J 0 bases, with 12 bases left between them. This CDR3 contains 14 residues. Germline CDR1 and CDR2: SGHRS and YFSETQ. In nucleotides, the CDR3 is TGCGCCAGCACGTTGGCAGAAATGAACACTGAAGCTTTCTTT. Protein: CASTLAEMNTEAFF.

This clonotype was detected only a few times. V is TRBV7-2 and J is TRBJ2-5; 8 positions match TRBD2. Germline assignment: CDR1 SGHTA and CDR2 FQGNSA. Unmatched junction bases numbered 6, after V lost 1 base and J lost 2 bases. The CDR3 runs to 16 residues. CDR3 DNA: TGTGCCAGCAGCTTAGGGCTAACTAGCGGACAAGAGACCCAGTACTTC. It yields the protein CASSLGLTSGQETQYF. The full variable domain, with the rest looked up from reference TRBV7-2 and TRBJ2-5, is GAGVSQSPSNKVTEKGKDVELRCDPISGHTALYWYRQSLGQGLEFLIYFQGNSAPDKSGLPSDRFSAERTGGSVSTLTIQRTQQEDSAVYLCASSLGLTSGQETQYFGPGTRLLVL.

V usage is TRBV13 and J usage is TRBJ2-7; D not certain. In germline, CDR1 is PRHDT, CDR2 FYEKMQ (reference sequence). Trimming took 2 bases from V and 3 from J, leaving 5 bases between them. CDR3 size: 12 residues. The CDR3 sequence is CASSLSYYEQYF. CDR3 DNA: TGTGCCAGCAGCTTAAGCTACTACGAGCAGTACTTC. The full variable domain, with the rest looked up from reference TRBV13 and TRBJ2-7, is AAGVIQSPRHLIKEKRETATLKCYPIPRHDTVYWYQQGPGQDPQFLISFYEKMQSDKGSIPDRFSAQQFSDYHSELNMSSLELGDSALYFCASSLSYYEQYFGPGTRLTVT.

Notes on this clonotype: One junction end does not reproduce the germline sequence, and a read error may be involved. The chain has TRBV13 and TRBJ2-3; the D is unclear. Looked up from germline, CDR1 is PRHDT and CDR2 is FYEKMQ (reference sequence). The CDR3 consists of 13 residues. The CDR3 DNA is TGTGCCAGCAGCTTGGGATTAGGAAGTACGCTGTATTTT. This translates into CASSLGLGSTLYF.

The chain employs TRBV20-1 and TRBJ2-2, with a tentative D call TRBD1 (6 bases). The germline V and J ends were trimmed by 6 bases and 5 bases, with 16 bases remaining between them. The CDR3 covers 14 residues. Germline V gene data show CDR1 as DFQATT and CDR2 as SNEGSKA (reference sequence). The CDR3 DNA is TGCAGTGCCCCGATACAGGGCACGACCGGGGAGCTGTTTTTT. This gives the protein CSAPIQGTTGELFF.

This chain's CDR3 is CSASGQGANGYTF. DNA of the CDR3: TGCAGTGCTAGCGGACAGGGGGCGAATGGCTACACCTTC. The chain recombines TRBV20-1 with TRBJ1-2; 11 positions agree with TRBD1. The CDR3 loop spans 13 amino acids. Trimming removed 3 bases from V and 6 bases from J; junction bases left unmatched: 3. CDR1 and CDR2 from the germline V gene are DFQATT and SNEGSKA (reference sequence).

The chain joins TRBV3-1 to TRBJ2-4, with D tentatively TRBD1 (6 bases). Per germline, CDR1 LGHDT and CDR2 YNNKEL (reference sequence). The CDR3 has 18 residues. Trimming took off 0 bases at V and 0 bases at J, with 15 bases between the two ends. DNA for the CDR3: TGTGCCAGCAGCCAAGATTGGACAGATCCCTTAGCCAAAAACATTCAGTACTTC. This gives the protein CASSQDWTDPLAKNIQYF.

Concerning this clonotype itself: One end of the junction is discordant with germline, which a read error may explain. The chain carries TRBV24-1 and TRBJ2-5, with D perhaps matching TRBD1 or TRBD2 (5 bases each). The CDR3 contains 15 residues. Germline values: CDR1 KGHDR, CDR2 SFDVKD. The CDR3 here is CATGDPGTDETTQYF. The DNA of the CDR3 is TGTGCCACCGGTGACCCCGGGACGGATGAGACGACCCAGTACTTC.

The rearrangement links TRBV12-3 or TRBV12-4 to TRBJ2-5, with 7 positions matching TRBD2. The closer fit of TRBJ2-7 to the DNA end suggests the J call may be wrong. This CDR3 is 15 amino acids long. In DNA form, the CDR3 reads TGTGCCAGCAGTTTAAGACTAGCACAACCATACGAGCAGTACTTC. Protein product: CASSLRLAQPYEQYF.

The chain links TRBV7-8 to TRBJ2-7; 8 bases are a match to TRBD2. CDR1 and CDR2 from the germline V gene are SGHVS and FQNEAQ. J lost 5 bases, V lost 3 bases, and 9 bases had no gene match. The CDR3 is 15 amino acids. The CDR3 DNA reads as TGTGCCAGCAGCTTCCGGGGGGGCAAAGGCAACGAGCAGTACTTC. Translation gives CASSFRGGKGNEQYF.

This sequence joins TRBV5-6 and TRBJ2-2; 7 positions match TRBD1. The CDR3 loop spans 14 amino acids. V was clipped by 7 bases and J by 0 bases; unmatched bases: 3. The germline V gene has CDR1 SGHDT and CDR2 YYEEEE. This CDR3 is CASGGQTNTGELFF. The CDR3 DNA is TGTGCCAGCGGGGGACAGACGAACACCGGGGAGCTGTTTTTT.

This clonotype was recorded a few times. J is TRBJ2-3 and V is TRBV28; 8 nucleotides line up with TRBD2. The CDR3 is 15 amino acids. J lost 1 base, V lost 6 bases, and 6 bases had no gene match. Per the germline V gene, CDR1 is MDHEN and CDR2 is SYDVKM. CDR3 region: CASSLPAGGTDTQYF. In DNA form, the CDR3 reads TGTGCCAGCAGCTTACCAGCGGGGGGCACAGATACGCAGTATTTT.

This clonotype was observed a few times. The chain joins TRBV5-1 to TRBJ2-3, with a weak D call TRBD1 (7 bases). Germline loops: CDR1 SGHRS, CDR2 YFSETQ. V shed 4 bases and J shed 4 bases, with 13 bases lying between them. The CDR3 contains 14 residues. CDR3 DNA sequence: TGCGCCAGCAGCCCAGGGGGGTCGGCAGATACGCAGTATTTT. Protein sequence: CASSPGGSADTQYF.

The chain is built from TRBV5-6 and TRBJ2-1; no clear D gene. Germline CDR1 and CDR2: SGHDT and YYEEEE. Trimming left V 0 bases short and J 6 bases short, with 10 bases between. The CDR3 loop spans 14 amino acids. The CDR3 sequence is CASSLVGSANEQFF. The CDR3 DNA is TGTGCCAGCAGCTTGGTGGGATCCGCCAATGAGCAGTTCTTC.

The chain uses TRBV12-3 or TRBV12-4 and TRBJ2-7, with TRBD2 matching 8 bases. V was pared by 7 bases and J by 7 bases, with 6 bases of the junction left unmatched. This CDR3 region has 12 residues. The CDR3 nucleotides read TGTGCCAGCACGGGGGGGCCGGGAGAGCAGTACTTC. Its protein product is CASTGGPGEQYF.

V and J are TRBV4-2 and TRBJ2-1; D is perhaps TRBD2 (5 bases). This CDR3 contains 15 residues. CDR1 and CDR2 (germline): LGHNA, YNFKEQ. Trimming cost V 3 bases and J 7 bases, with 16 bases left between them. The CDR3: CASSQNIGRRNEQFF. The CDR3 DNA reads TGTGCCAGCAGCCAGAACATAGGGCGGAGGAATGAGCAGTTCTTC.